Below, 24 T cell receptor beta chains from the same sample are listed, as sequenced in a study of glioma-infiltrating T cells after dendritic cell vaccination. Here immunoSEQ multiplex PCR was the method, and the copy in TCRdb shows in-frame clones only, minus some. Among roughly 56,000 clones listed, about 83% were seen once. The time point was: after dendritic cell vaccination, including at tumor progression/relapse. The sample consisted of blood, taken after dendritic cell vaccination. The receptors originated from a human donor with glioblastoma.

This clone was counted only a few times. The chain is built from TRBV11-1 and TRBJ2-7, with 9 bases aligning to TRBD1. The CDR3 spans 14 residues. Germline-derived CDR1 and CDR2 are SGHAT and FQDESV (reference sequence). The trim removed 5 bases at V and 6 bases at J, leaving 8 bases unmatched. The CDR3 sequence: CASSPGTGNSEQYF. The CDR3 DNA reads TGTGCCAGCAGCCCCGGGACAGGGAACTCCGAGCAGTACTTC.

This chain links TRBV19 with TRBJ2-5, with D possibly TRBD2 on 6 matching bases. The V end lost 3 bases, the J end lost 4 bases, and 15 bases lay between the germline ends. Germline CDR1 reads LNHDA; CDR2 reads SQIVND (reference sequence). CDR3 length equals 15 residues. The CDR3 nucleotides read TGTGCCAGTAGTATCCACGGGGGACTCCCAGAGACCCAGTACTTC. It translates to CASSIHGGLPETQYF. The full variable domain, rest sourced from reference TRBV19 and TRBJ2-5, is DGGITQSPKYLFRKEGQNVTLSCEQNLNHDAMYWYRQDPGQGLRLIYYSQIVNDFQKGDIAEGYSVSREKKESFPLTVTSAQKNPTAFYLCASSIHGGLPETQYFGPGTRLLVL.

The rearrangement joins TRBV19 to TRBJ2-4; TRBD1 matches at 9 bases. J was trimmed by 8 bases and V by 6 bases; bases with no gene match: 11. The CDR3 is 15 residues long. Germline lookup yields CDR1 LNHDA and CDR2 SQIVND (reference sequence). CDR3: CASSNGQGRVDIQYF. The CDR3 DNA reads as TGTGCCAGTAGCAACGGACAGGGGAGGGTGGACATTCAGTACTTC. The full variable domain, in which reference TRBV19 and TRBJ2-4 provide the parts outside the CDR3, is DGGITQSPKYLFRKEGQNVTLSCEQNLNHDAMYWYRQDPGQGLRLIYYSQIVNDFQKGDIAEGYSVSREKKESFPLTVTSAQKNPTAFYLCASSNGQGRVDIQYFGAGTRLSVL.

This chain joins TRBV6-5 and TRBJ2-7; 7 bases agree with TRBD1. V lost 6 bases and J lost 0; bases outside the gene matches: 8. The CDR3 loop spans 15 amino acids. Germline V gene lookup returns CDR1 MNHEY and CDR2 SVGAGI. The CDR3 bases are TGTGCCAGCAGGGAGACAGGGAGATTCTCCTACGAGCAGTACTTC. Its translation is CASRETGRFSYEQYF.

V and J are TRBV27 and TRBJ2-1, with no clear D. The length of the CDR3 is 13 residues. V was trimmed by 5 bases and J by 5 bases, leaving 10 bases between them. Germline CDR1 MNHEY, CDR2 SMNVEV (reference sequence). The CDR3 is CASSPIPNNEQFF. CDR3 DNA sequence: TGTGCCAGCAGTCCAATCCCTAACAATGAGCAGTTCTTC.

The V and J genes are TRBV5-1 and TRBJ1-6, with TRBD1 matching 7 bases. CDR3 length: 15 residues. The junction had 10 bases not matched to a gene; V was cut back by 4 bases and J by 9 bases. The germline V gene has CDR1 SGHRS and CDR2 YFSETQ. CDR3 coding DNA: TGCGCCAGCAGCGTGACCGGGACAGACATTTCACCCCTCCACTTT. It is translated as CASSVTGTDISPLHF. The full variable domain, its missing parts supplied by reference TRBV5-1 and TRBJ1-6, is KAGVTQTPRYLIKTRGQQVTLSCSPISGHRSVSWYQQTPGQGLQFLFEYFSETQRNKGNFPGRFSGRQFSNSRSEMNVSTLELGDSALYLCASSVTGTDISPLHFGNGTRLTVT.

The chain uses TRBV30 and TRBJ2-7; 12 bases are shared with TRBD2. The V and J ends lost 5 bases and 7 bases, in that order; junction bases with no gene match: 9. Germline CDR1 is GTSNPN and CDR2 is SVGIG (reference sequence). This CDR3 region has 14 residues. The CDR3 DNA reads TGTGCCTGGTCGGACGGGACTAGCGGGTATGAGCAGTACTTC. This gives the protein CAWSDGTSGYEQYF.

CDR3 in DNA: TGTGCCAGCAGCCAAGGTCAGGGGGCTAACTATGGCTACACCTTC. It is translated as CASSQGQGANYGYTF. V is TRBV11-2 and J is TRBJ1-2; TRBD1 agrees at 7 bases. Germline lookup yields CDR1 SGHAT and CDR2 FQNNGV. The CDR3 is 15 amino acids. V was pared by 5 bases and J by 0 bases, with 6 bases of the junction left unmatched.

This chain links TRBV19 with TRBJ2-3; possibly TRBD2 for D (5 bases). V was trimmed by 3 bases and J by 1 base, leaving 8 bases between them. Germline CDR1 reads LNHDA; CDR2 reads SQIVND (reference sequence). CDR3 length: 14 residues. The CDR3 DNA reads TGTGCCAGTAGTATCGGGCGGGGCACAGATACGCAGTATTTT. It specifies CASSIGRGTDTQYF.

The rearrangement joins TRBV19 to TRBJ2-1, with 11 bases that match TRBD2. V dropped 5 bases and J dropped 6; count of bases not matched to a gene: 6. The CDR3 is 15 amino acids. The germline V gene has CDR1 LNHDA and CDR2 SQIVND (reference sequence). CDR3: CASSFSGGAVNEQFF. The DNA for the CDR3 is TGTGCCAGTAGTTTTAGCGGGGGGGCCGTCAATGAGCAGTTCTTC. Based on the CDR3 plus reference TRBV19 and TRBJ2-1, the full variable domain is DGGITQSPKYLFRKEGQNVTLSCEQNLNHDAMYWYRQDPGQGLRLIYYSQIVNDFQKGDIAEGYSVSREKKESFPLTVTSAQKNPTAFYLCASSFSGGAVNEQFFGPGTRLTVL.

The J gene is TRBJ2-1, the V gene TRBV5-1; 14 bases fit TRBD2. The V segment lost 0 bases and the J segment 7 bases; nucleotides outside the gene matches: 3. The CDR3 has 16 amino acids. In germline, CDR1 is SGHRS, CDR2 YFSETQ. CDR3 DNA sequence: TGCGCCAGCAGCTTGGGACTAGCGGGGGGGGTGAATGAGCAGTTCTTC. Its protein is CASSLGLAGGVNEQFF.

V gene TRBV4-2 combines with J gene TRBJ2-7, with D maybe TRBD2 (5 bases). With 4 bases removed from V and 7 bases from J, the gap between germline ends came to 14 bases. Germline assignment: CDR1 LGHNA and CDR2 YNFKEQ. This CDR3 contains 13 residues. The CDR3 DNA reads TGTGCCAGCAGCCCTAGTCGAGGCGGGGAGCAGTACTTC. Translated: CASSPSRGGEQYF.

This chain joins TRBV9 and TRBJ2-5, with 7 bases that match TRBD2. The CDR3 spans 15 residues. Germline V gene sequence: CDR1 SGDLS, CDR2 YYNGEE. V was pared by 4 bases and J by 2 bases, with 8 bases of the junction left unmatched. In DNA form, the CDR3 reads TGTGCCAGCAGCCCCGTTCAGGGAGGGCAAGAGACCCAGTACTTC. This codes for CASSPVQGGQETQYF.

The V and J genes are TRBV28 and TRBJ2-7, with TRBD2 matching 8 bases. The trim removed 6 bases at V and 4 bases at J, leaving 2 bases unmatched. Germline V gene data show CDR1 as MDHEN and CDR2 as SYDVKM. The CDR3 sequence is 12 residues long. CDR3 in DNA: TGTGCCAGCAGCGGGGGGGGTTACGAGCAGTACTTC. Translated, it gives CASSGGGYEQYF.

The V call is TRBV7-6, the J call TRBJ2-2; D may be TRBD1 (7 bases). Between the trimmed V and J ends, which lost 5 bases and 4 bases, there was a span of 17 bases. Germline CDR1 is SGHVS and CDR2 is FNYEAQ. The CDR3 covers 16 residues. As DNA, the CDR3 is TGTGCCAGCAGCCCCCAGGGGGGCGTCCGCACCGGGGAGCTGTTTTTT. Translation gives CASSPQGGVRTGELFF.

This clone was recorded once. CDR3 protein: CATSRDGTGVNQPQHF. The DNA for the CDR3 is TGTGCCACCAGCAGAGATGGGACAGGGGTGAATCAGCCCCAGCATTTT. The J gene is TRBJ1-5, the V gene TRBV15; 10 bases are a match to TRBD1. Per germline, CDR1 LNHNV and CDR2 YYDKDF (reference sequence). The CDR3 runs to 16 residues. V lost 0 bases, J lost 4 bases, and 3 bases stayed unmatched. The full variable domain, completed using reference TRBV15 and TRBJ1-5, is DAMVIQNPRYQVTQFGKPVTLSCSQTLNHNVMYWYQQKSSQAPKLLFHYYDKDFNNEADTPDNFQSRRPNTSFCFLDIRSPGLGDTAMYLCATSRDGTGVNQPQHFGDGTRLSIL.

The genes are TRBV2 and TRBJ1-1; tentatively, D is TRBD1 (6 bases). The V and J ends lost 2 bases and 5 bases respectively, with 9 bases between them. The CDR3 is 13 residues long. Germline loops: CDR1 SNHLY, CDR2 FYNNEI. DNA of the CDR3: TGTGCCAGCAGTGAATCACAGGGTACTGAAGCTTTCTTT. Protein sequence: CASSESQGTEAFF.

The chain joins TRBV2 to TRBJ1-1; D is unresolved. Deletions cut 10 bases from V and 0 bases from J, with 9 bases between. CDR1 is SNHLY and CDR2 is FYNNEI in the germline V gene. This CDR3 spans 12 amino acids. The CDR3 here is CANNAMNTEAFF. The CDR3 region has the DNA TGTGCCAACAACGCCATGAACACTGAAGCTTTCTTT. Using reference TRBV2 and TRBJ1-1 for the parts outside the CDR3, the full variable domain is EPEVTQTPSHQVTQMGQEVILRCVPISNHLYFYWYRQILGQKVEFLVSFYNNEISEKSEIFDDQFSVERPDGSNFTLKIRSTKLEDSAMYFCANNAMNTEAFFGQGTRLTVV.

The genes are TRBV5-1 and TRBJ2-2, with D possibly being TRBD2 (5 bases). Germline V CDR1 and CDR2: SGHRS, YFSETQ. V was clipped by 3 bases and J by 4 bases, with 13 bases between them. The CDR3 loop spans 15 amino acids. The CDR3 sequence: CASSWPYRGTGELFF. Here the CDR3 DNA reads TGCGCCAGCAGCTGGCCCTACCGGGGCACCGGGGAGCTGTTTTTT.

This clone has only one observation. The gene calls are TRBV19 and TRBJ1-2; 8 positions agree with TRBD1. J gave up 0 bases and V 10 bases, and 4 bases lay outside the gene matches. The CDR3 covers 13 residues. Germline values: CDR1 LNHDA, CDR2 SQIVND (reference sequence). Here the CDR3 reads CATRTGTNYGYTF. CDR3 bases: TGTGCCACCCGGACAGGGACTAACTATGGCTACACCTTC.

This clone was counted between two and nine times. V gene TRBV11-2 combines with J gene TRBJ2-1; D perhaps matches TRBD2 (5 bases). Germline lookup yields CDR1 SGHAT and CDR2 FQNNGV. The CDR3 consists of 14 residues. Trimming removed 3 bases at V and 5 bases at J, with 11 bases between. The CDR3 DNA reads TGTGCCAGCAGCTTGTCCACGGGGAACAATGAGCAGTTCTTC. Encoded protein: CASSLSTGNNEQFF.

The chain uses TRBV4-1 and TRBJ2-7; D is possibly TRBD2 (5 bases). The V and J ends lost 0 bases and 3 bases respectively, with 12 bases between them. This CDR3 contains 15 residues. Germline V gene lookup returns CDR1 MGHRA and CDR2 YSYEKL. CDR3 amino acids: CASSQDSGNNYEQYF. The CDR3 nucleotides are TGCGCCAGCAGCCAAGATTCGGGAAACAACTACGAGCAGTACTTC.

The rearrangement links TRBV2 to TRBJ1-1; 7 nucleotides line up with TRBD1. The length of the CDR3 is 13 residues. Germline V gives CDR1 SNHLY, CDR2 FYNNEI. Losses at the gene ends were 4 bases for V and 9 bases for J; bases not matched to a gene: 8. The CDR3 protein is CASSGQGLPKAFF. CDR3 bases: TGTGCCAGCAGTGGACAGGGCCTCCCGAAAGCTTTCTTT.

The rearrangement joins TRBV6-6 to TRBJ1-1; no firm D call. V lost 3 bases and J lost 1, with 12 bases in between. This CDR3 has 15 amino acids. Looked up from germline, CDR1 is MNHNY and CDR2 is SVGAGI (reference sequence). The CDR3 spells CASSYIGTGNTEAFF. In DNA, the CDR3 is TGTGCCAGCAGTTATATCGGCACGGGGAACACTGAAGCTTTCTTT.